This T cell receptor (beta chain) was identified during a study of shared clonotypes between healthy human individuals. General study points: On the whole, naive subsets had larger estimated richness than memory subsets had.

Recent acute infections and vaccinations were absent in the healthy HIV-negative adult donors. As regards this clone: Its cognate antigen is unknown.

TCRdb's table, derived via immunoSEQ multiplex PCR, lists solely in-frame clones and lacks some. Of tens of thousands of clones in the sample, about 61% were seen once. CDR1 and CDR2 (germline): SGHDN, FVKESK. The V gene lost 8 bases and the J gene lost 9 bases, with 8 bases spanning the gap. The CDR3 covers 10 residues. Sequenced material: memory CD8+ T cells sorted from blood. Stated subset: CD45RO+ cells pooled with CCR7-negative TemRA cells. The sequence was collected from a man aged 25 to 45 in good health. This sequence joins TRBV14 and TRBJ1-5; D is uncertain. This chain's CDR3 is CASHHGPQHF. For the CDR3, the DNA is TGTGCCAGCCATCATGGGCCCCAGCATTTT.